This T cell receptor (beta chain) derives from a study of T cell responses to AZD1222 COVID-19 vaccine. Study outcomes and limitations: Reportedly, nearly half of unique spike TCRs recognized epitopes outside B.1.351/B.1.1.7 mutations. Recipients of AZD1222 seropositive at baseline numbered only 6 or 7. Only after the peak T cell response were repertoires sampled. Clonal diversity was possibly underestimated; the donors were predominantly white British and more often female.

As to this clone: What it binds is unknown.

TCRdb's copy holds only in-frame clones and misses some; the assay was immunoSEQ multiplex PCR. The data hold 100,000 to 150,000 clones, with roughly 93% observed a single time. V gave up 4 bases and J gave up 0 bases, with 14 bases separating them. The germline V gene has CDR1 MNHEY and CDR2 SVGEGT. The CDR3 is 16 amino acids. The chain couples TRBV6-2 or TRBV6-3 to TRBJ2-3; D remains ambiguous. The sequence derives from an adult in good health. The sample in question was peripheral blood, obtained on day 0 of AZD1222 vaccination. CDR3 residues: CASSSGQSPSTDTQYF. In nucleotides, the CDR3 is TGTGCCAGCAGTTCTGGGCAATCCCCGAGCACAGATACGCAGTATTTT.